Listed below are T cell receptor beta chains from one sample, sequenced in a study of T cells after yellow fever vaccination. TCRdb independently ran MiXCR on the 5' RACE reads; one entry per CDR3 protein. The table shows 320,000 or so distinct CDR3 sequences, with about 8.3% occurring only once. The source material was PBMCs, sampled approximately 40 days after the first yellow fever vaccination. These receptors all stem from a man aged 18 to 30 who received the YFV17D yellow fever vaccine. Both conserved end residues are part of each CDR3.

TRBV7-3 | CASSLTRGPYEQYF
TRBV6-2/TRBV6-3 | CASSNGHRVTDTQYF
TRBV19 | CASNLDLNQPQHF
TRBV7-9 | CASTSFGGGATGELFF
TRBV29-1 | CSVLGAALGNTEAFF
TRBV28 | CASGQGGRKETQYF
TRBV4-1 | CASSRGQAASGNTIYF
TRBV18 | CATTRDGVYEQYF
TRBV7-8 | CASSRTGVIGELFF
TRBV9 | CASSVATAGQETQYF
TRBV11-2 | CASGGRETQYF
TRBV5-1 | CASSLVPDLNGETQYF
TRBV21-1 | CASSNFLGSTDTQYF
TRBV7-9 | CASSLGQSFTDTQYF
TRBV12-3/TRBV12-4 | CASSPTRTSETQYF
TRBV12-3/TRBV12-4 | CASSLTYTTYEQYF
TRBV5-1 | CASSLARPSTDTQYF
TRBV18 | CASSPLTSGTDTQYF
TRBV27 | CASSPQSPKKPQHF
TRBV6-1 | CASSVERTEAFF
TRBV10-3 | CAISPDHGTINEQFF
TRBV18 | CASSPLPGQGLFLSNEQFF